One TCR beta chain is described in this entry. Its antigen is currently unknown. This record belongs to a study of cytomegalovirus exposure and HLA in healthy donors. The PCR used 60 Vbeta and 13 Jbeta primers. Libraries were prepared by immunoSEQ multiplex PCR; TCRdb keeps only in-frame clonotypes and omits some of them. This sample's clone table lists approximately 150,000 clones. The CDR3 runs to 16 residues. Per germline, CDR1 MNHNS and CDR2 SASEGT. Trimming removed 0 bases from V and 8 bases from J; junction bases left unmatched: 12. Study results and caveats: The study flagged 150 to 200 TCR beta chains as cytomegalovirus-associated.

This clonotype originated in a male donor in good health and CMV-seronegative. The chain combines TRBV6-1 with TRBJ1-2; 7 nucleotides match TRBD1. Sequencing used PBMCs. CDR3 region: CASSEAPLEGALGYTF. The CDR3 coding sequence is TGTGCCAGCAGTGAAGCACCCCTGGAGGGGGCGTTAGGCTACACCTTC.